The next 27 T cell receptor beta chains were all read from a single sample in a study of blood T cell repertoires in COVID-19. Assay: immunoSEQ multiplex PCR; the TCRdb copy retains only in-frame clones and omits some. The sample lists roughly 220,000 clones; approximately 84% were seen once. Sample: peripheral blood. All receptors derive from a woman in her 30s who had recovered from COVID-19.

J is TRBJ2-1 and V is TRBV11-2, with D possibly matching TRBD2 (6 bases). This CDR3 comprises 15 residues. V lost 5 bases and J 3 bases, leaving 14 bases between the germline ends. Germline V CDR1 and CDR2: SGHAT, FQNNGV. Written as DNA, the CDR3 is TGTGCCAGCAGCGAGGAAGCGGGTCGCTACAATGAGCAGTTCTTC. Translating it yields CASSEEAGRYNEQFF. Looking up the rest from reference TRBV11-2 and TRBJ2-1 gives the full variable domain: EAGVAQSPRYKIIEKRQSVAFWCNPISGHATLYWYQQILGQGPKLLIQFQNNGVVDDSQLPKDRFSAERLKGVDSTLKIQPAKLEDSAVYLCASSEEAGRYNEQFFGPGTRLTVL.

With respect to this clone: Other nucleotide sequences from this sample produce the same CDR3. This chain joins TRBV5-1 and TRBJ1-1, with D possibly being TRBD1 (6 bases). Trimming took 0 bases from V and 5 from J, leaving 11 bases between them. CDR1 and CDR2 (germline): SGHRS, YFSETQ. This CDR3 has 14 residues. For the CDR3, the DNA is TGCGCCAGCAGCTTGGACAGGGAAGGGACTGAAGCTTTCTTT. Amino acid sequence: CASSLDREGTEAFF.

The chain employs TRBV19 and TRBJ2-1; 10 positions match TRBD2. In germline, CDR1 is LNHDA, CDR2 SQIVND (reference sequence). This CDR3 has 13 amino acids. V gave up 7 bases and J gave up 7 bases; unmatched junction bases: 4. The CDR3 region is CASKREGRNEQFF. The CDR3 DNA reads TGTGCCAGTAAGCGGGAGGGCCGGAATGAGCAGTTCTTC.

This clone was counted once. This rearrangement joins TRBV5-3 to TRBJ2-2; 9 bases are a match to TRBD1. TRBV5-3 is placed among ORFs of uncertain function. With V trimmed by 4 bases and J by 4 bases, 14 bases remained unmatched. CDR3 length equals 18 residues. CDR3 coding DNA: TGTGCCAGAAGCCTACGTGCAGGGACAGGGTTGGGCACCGGGGAGCTGTTTTTT. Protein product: CARSLRAGTGLGTGELFF.

The CDR3 spells CAVPGGPGGELFF. CDR3 nucleotide sequence: TGTGCCGTCCCGGGAGGGCCGGGCGGGGAGCTGTTTTTT. The chain recombines TRBV7-3 with TRBJ2-2; TRBD2 matches 8 bases. The CDR3 is 13 amino acids. CDR1 and CDR2 from the germline V gene are SGHTA and FQGTGA. V lost 11 bases and J lost 7; bases outside the gene matches: 9.

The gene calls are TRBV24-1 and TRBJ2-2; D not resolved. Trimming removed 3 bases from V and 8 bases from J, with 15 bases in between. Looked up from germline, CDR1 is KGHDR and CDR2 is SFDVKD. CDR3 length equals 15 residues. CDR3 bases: TGTGCCACCAGTGATCAAGACTCCCTGGCGGGGGAGCTGTTTTTT. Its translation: CATSDQDSLAGELFF.

CDR3 protein: CASSHPGLAGFEQYF. The DNA of the CDR3 is TGTGCCAGCAGCCACCCGGGACTAGCGGGATTCGAGCAGTACTTC. This chain links TRBV11-2 with TRBJ2-7; 13 bases align to TRBD2. Germline trimming cut 5 bases from V and 6 bases from J; bases unmatched to any gene: 7. Germline V gene data show CDR1 as SGHAT and CDR2 as FQNNGV. The CDR3 sequence is 15 residues long.

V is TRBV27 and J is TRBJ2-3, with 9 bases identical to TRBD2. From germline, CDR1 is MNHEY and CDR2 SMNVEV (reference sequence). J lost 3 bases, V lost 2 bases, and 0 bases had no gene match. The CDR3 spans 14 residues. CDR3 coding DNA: TGTGCCAGCAGTTTACTAGCGGGGACAGATACGCAGTATTTT. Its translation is CASSLLAGTDTQYF.

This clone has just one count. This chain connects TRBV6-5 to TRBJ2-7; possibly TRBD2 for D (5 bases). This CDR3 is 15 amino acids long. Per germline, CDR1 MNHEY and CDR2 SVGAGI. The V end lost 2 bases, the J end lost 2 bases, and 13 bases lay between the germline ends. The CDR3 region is CASSYKGSVTYEQYF. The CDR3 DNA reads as TGTGCCAGCAGTTACAAGGGTAGCGTAACCTACGAGCAGTACTTC.

CDR3 protein: CASSIQGEGIDYTF. CDR3 sequence (DNA): TGTGCCAGCAGCATCCAAGGGGAGGGGATTGACTACACCTTC. The chain has TRBV9 and TRBJ1-2; maybe TRBD1 (5 bases). In germline, CDR1 is SGDLS, CDR2 YYNGEE. V lost 4 bases and J lost 10, with 20 bases in between. The CDR3 contains 14 residues. Full variable domain (remainder filled in from reference TRBV9 and TRBJ1-2): DSGVTQTPKHLITATGQRVTLRCSPRSGDLSVYWYQQSLDQGLQFLIQYYNGEERAKGNILERFSAQQFPDLHSELNLSSLELGDSALYFCASSIQGEGIDYTFGSGTRLTVV.

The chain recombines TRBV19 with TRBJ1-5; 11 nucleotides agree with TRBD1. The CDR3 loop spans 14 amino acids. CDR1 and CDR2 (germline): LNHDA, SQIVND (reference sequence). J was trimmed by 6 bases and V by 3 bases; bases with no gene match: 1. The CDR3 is CASSMGTGGQPQHF. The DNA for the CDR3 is TGTGCCAGTAGTATGGGGACAGGGGGTCAGCCCCAGCATTTT.

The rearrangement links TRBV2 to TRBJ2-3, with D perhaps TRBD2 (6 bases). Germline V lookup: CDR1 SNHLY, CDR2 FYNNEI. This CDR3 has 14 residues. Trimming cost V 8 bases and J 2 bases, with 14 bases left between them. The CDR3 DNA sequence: TGTGCCAGCCTAGACCTAGCGACCACAGATACGCAGTATTTT. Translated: CASLDLATTDTQYF.

Here the CDR3 reads CASIQQGRGNQPQHF. CDR3 DNA: TGTGCCAGCATCCAACAGGGGCGGGGCAATCAGCCCCAGCATTTT. The chain links TRBV6-6 to TRBJ1-5; the match to TRBD1 covers 7 bases. The length of the CDR3 is 15 residues. Per the germline V gene, CDR1 is MNHNY and CDR2 is SVGAGI (reference sequence). After removal of 7 bases from V and 2 bases from J, the junction contained 8 bases not matched to a gene.

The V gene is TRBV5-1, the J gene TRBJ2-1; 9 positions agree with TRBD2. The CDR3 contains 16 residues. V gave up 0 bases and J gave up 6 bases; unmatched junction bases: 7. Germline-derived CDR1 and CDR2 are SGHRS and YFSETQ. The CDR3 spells CASSLVAGERSNEQFF. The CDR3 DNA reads TGCGCCAGCAGCTTGGTAGCGGGAGAGAGGTCCAATGAGCAGTTCTTC. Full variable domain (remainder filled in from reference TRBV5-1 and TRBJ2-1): KAGVTQTPRYLIKTRGQQVTLSCSPISGHRSVSWYQQTPGQGLQFLFEYFSETQRNKGNFPGRFSGRQFSNSRSEMNVSTLELGDSALYLCASSLVAGERSNEQFFGPGTRLTVL.

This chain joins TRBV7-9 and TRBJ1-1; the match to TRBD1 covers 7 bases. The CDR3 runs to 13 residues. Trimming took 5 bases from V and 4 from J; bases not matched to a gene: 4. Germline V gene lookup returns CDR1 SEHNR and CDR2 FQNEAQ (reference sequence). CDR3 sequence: CASSVPGGTEAFF. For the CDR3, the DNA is TGTGCCAGCAGCGTACCAGGGGGCACTGAAGCTTTCTTT.

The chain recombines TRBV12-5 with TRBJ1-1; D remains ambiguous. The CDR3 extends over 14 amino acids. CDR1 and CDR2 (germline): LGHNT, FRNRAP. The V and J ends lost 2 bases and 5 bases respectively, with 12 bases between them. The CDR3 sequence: CASGLFPGGTEAFF. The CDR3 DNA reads TGTGCTAGTGGTTTGTTTCCCGGAGGGACTGAAGCTTTCTTT.

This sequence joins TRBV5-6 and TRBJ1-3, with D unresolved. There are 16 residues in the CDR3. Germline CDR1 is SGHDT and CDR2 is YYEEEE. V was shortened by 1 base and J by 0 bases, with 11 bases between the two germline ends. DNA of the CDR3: TGTGCCAGCAGCTTGATCGGAGACGACTCTGGAAACACCATATATTTT. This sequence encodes CASSLIGDDSGNTIYF. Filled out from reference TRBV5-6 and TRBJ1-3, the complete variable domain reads DAGVTQSPTHLIKTRGQQVTLRCSPKSGHDTVSWYQQALGQGPQFIFQYYEEEERQRGNFPDRFSGHQFPNYSSELNVNALLLGDSALYLCASSLIGDDSGNTIYFGEGSWLTVV.

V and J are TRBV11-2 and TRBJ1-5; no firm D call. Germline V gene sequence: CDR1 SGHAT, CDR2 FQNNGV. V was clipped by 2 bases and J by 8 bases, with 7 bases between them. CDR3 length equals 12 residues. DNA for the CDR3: TGTGCCAGCAGCTTATACGACAAGCCCCAGCATTTT. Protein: CASSLYDKPQHF.

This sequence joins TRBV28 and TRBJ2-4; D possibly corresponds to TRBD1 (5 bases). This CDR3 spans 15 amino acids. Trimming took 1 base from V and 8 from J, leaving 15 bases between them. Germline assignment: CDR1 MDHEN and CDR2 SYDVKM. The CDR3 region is CASSLLAGNMDIQYF. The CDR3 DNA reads TGTGCCAGCAGTTTATTGGCAGGGAACATGGACATTCAGTACTTC.

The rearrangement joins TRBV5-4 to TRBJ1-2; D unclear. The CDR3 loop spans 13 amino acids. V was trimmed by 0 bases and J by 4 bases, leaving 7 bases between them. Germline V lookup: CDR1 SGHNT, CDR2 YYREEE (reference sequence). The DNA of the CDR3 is TGTGCCAGCAGCTTGGGGGCAACCTATGGCTACACCTTC. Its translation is CASSLGATYGYTF.

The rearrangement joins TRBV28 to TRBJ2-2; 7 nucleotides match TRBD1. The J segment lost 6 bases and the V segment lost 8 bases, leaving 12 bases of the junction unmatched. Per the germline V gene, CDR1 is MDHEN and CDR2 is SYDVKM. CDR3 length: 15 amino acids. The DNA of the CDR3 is TGTGCCAGCCAAACTCCACAGGGGATAGCCGGGGAGCTGTTTTTT. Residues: CASQTPQGIAGELFF. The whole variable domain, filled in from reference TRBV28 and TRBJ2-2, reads DVKVTQSSRYLVKRTGEKVFLECVQDMDHENMFWYRQDPGLGLRLIYFSYDVKMKEKGDIPEGYSVSREKKERFSLILESASTNQTSMYLCASQTPQGIAGELFFGEGSRLTVL.

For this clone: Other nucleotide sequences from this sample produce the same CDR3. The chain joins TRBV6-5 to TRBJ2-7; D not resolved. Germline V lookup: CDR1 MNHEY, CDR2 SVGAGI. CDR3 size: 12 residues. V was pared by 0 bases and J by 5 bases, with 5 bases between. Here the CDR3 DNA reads TGTGCCAGCAGTTACTCTGGAGACGAGCAGTACTTC. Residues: CASSYSGDEQYF.

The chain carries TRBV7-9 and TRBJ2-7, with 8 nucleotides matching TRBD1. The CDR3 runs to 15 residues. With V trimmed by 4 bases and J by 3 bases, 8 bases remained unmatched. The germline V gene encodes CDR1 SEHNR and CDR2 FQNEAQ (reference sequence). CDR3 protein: CASSSHATGVYEQYF. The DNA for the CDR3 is TGTGCCAGCAGCTCCCACGCGACAGGGGTCTACGAGCAGTACTTC.

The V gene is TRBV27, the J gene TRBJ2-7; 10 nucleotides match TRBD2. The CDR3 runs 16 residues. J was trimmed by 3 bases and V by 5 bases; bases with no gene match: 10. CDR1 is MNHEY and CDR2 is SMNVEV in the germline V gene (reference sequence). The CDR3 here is CASSPSTSGIHYEQYF. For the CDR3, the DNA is TGTGCCAGCAGTCCCTCTACTAGCGGGATCCACTACGAGCAGTACTTC.

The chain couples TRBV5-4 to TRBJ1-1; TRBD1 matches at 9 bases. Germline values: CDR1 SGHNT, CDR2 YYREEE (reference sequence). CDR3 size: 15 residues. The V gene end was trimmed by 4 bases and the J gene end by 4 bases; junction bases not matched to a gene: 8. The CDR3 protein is CASSDTGGEVTEAFF. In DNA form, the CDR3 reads TGTGCCAGCAGCGATACAGGGGGCGAGGTCACTGAAGCTTTCTTT.

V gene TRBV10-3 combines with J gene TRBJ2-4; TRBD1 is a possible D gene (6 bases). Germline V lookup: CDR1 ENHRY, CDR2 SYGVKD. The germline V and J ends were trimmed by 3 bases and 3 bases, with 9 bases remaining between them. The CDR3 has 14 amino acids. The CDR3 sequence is CAISEGGSKNIQYF. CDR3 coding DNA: TGTGCCATCAGTGAAGGGGGAAGCAAAAACATTCAGTACTTC.

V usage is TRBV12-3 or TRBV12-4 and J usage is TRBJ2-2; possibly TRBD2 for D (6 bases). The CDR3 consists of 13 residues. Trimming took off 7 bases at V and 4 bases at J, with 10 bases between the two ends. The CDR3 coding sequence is TGTGCCAGCAAGGAGGGACTCACCGGGGAGCTGTTTTTT. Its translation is CASKEGLTGELFF.